Below are 2 T cell receptor beta chains sequenced from a single sample in a study of T cell changes during pregnancy in multiple sclerosis (dated by TCRdb to the late 2010s). The library was made by the immunoSEQ multiplex PCR assay. Drawn from immuneACCESS, this table holds only the in-frame rearrangements with V and J called that TCRdb kept. Clones are partly lost; checked studies trace under half to an unresolved V gene and leave the rest unexplained. This sample is represented by tens of thousands of clones; around 92% of them were singletons. The ten largest clonotypes hold around 0.93% of the sample. The sequencing here drew on peripheral blood, taken in the first trimester of pregnancy. These receptors were collected from a female donor with multiple sclerosis, enrolled in a pregnancy study.

This clone showed up just once. The V and J genes are TRBV9 and TRBJ2-3; 8 bases are a match to TRBD2. The germline V gene has CDR1 SGDLS and CDR2 YYNGEE. The length of the CDR3 is 15 residues. The V gene end was trimmed by 3 bases and the J gene end by 2 bases; junction bases not matched to a gene: 5. The CDR3 region is CASSAAGGITDTQYF. DNA of the CDR3: TGTGCCAGCAGCGCGGCGGGGGGAATCACAGATACGCAGTATTTT.

This chain connects TRBV11-2 to TRBJ1-1; D might be TRBD1 (6 bases). Germline CDR1 is SGHAT and CDR2 is FQNNGV. This CDR3 has 17 amino acids. Trimming shortened V by 5 bases and J by 4 bases, and 23 bases separated the two germline ends. The CDR3 spells CASSPKGRGTSLTEAFF. CDR3 nucleotide sequence: TGTGCCAGCAGCCCAAAGGGCAGGGGAACGAGTCTCACTGAAGCTTTCTTT.